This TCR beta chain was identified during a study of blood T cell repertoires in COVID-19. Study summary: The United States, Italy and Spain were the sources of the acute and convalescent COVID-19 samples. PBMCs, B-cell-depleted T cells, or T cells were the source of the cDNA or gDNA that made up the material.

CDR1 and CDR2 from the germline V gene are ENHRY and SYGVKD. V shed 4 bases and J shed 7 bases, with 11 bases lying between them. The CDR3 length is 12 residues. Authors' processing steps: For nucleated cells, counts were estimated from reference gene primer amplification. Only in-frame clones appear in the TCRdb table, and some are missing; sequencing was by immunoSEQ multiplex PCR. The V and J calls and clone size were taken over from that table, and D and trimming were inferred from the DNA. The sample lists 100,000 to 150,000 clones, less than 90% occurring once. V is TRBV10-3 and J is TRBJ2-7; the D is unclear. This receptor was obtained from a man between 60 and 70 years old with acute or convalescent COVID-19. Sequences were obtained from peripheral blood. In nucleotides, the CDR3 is TGTGCCATCAGTGCGATAGAGGCAGAGCAGTACTTC. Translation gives CAISAIEAEQYF.